The rows below give T cell receptor beta chains drawn from one sample of a study of blood T cell repertoires in COVID-19. Here immunoSEQ multiplex PCR was the method, and the copy in TCRdb shows in-frame clones only, minus some. This table has roughly 190,000 clones, around nine tenths appearing once. Sequencing was done on a sample of peripheral blood. These receptors all come from a man in his sixties or seventies with acute or convalescent COVID-19. The CDR3 runs from the conserved cysteine through the conserved F or W. A D gene is named only where the DNA matches it firmly. Only some rows state a clone size, as once, few, many or a class for expanded clones.

>NA|TRBD2|TRBV18|TRBJ2-7
TGTGCCAGCTCAGCGGGACTAGCGGGGTCCTACGAGCAGTACTTC
CASSAGLAGSYEQYF
>NA|TRBD1|TRBV7-3|TRBJ2-2
TGTGCCAGCAGCTTTGGGGGGACAGGGGTCACCGGGGAGCTGTTTTTT
CASSFGGTGVTGELFF
>NA|TRBD1|TRBV4-2|TRBJ1-1
TGTGCCAGCAGCCAAGAAGGGACAGGGCTGAACACTGAAGCTTTCTTT
CASSQEGTGLNTEAFF
>NA|TRBD1|TRBV19|TRBJ1-5
TGTGCCAGTAGTCCCCTGGGGACAGGGCCGAATCAGCCCCAGCATTTT
CASSPLGTGPNQPQHF
>NA|TRBD1|TRBV19|TRBJ1-5
TGTGCCAGTAGTCCCCACCGGGACAGGGGGTCGGATCAGCCCCAGCATTTT
CASSPHRDRGSDQPQHF
>NA|NA|TRBV5-8|TRBJ1-6
TGTGCCAGCAGCCAATCGAGACAGCCGCTTAAGTCACCCCTCCACTTT
CASSQSRQPLKSPLHF
>once|NA|TRBV10-3|TRBJ1-3
TGTGCCATCAGTGAGTCGAGGGGAAACACCATATATTTT
CAISESRGNTIYF
>NA|NA|TRBV6-5|TRBJ1-2
TGTGCCAGCACGCTATGGGGGGGTGGCTACACCTTC
CASTLWGGGYTF
>NA|TRBD1|TRBV3-1/TRBV3-2|TRBJ1-6
TGTGCCAGCAGTCTCAACAGGGGAGGCAATTCACCCCTCCACTTT
CASSLNRGGNSPLHF
>NA|NA|TRBV5-5|TRBJ1-1
TGTGCCAGCAGCCTAATCTCAGGGGAGACTGAAGCTTTCTTT
CASSLISGETEAFF
>NA|NA|TRBV6-5|TRBJ2-5
TGTGCCAGCCGCAGAAACCAAGAGACCCAGTACTTC
CASRRNQETQYF
>NA|TRBD1|TRBV7-3|TRBJ2-2
TGTGCCAGCAGCCCTACAGGGGGGTCTAACACCGGGGAGCTGTTTTTT
CASSPTGGSNTGELFF
>NA|NA|TRBV4-2|TRBJ1-4
TGTGCCAGCAGCCAAGAGAGGGCAGGCTTTGAAAAACTGTTTTTT
CASSQERAGFEKLFF
>NA|NA|TRBV6-2/TRBV6-3|TRBJ2-4
TGTGCCAGCAGTCCCCCGGACATAAAAAACATTCAGTACTTC
CASSPPDIKNIQYF
>NA|NA|TRBV5-1|TRBJ1-2
TGCGCCAGCAGCTTGGCCCTGGCCCGAAACTATGGCTACACCTTC
CASSLALARNYGYTF
>NA|TRBD2|TRBV4-3|TRBJ2-7
TGCGCCAGCAGCCAAGATCGGGCGGGGGGCTACGAGCAGTACTTC
CASSQDRAGGYEQYF
>NA|TRBD1|TRBV18|TRBJ1-6
TGTGCCAGCTCAGGGGACAGCGCTTCACCCCTCCACTTT
CASSGDSASPLHF
>few|NA|TRBV2|TRBJ1-1
TGTGCCAGCAGTGTTCTTGCGGGGGTTGAAAACACTGAAGCTTTCTTT
CASSVLAGVENTEAFF
>NA|NA|TRBV5-4|TRBJ1-1
TGTGCCAGCAGCCCCCCTGGGGGGGCTCGGCCTAACACTGAAGCTTTCTTT
CASSPPGGARPNTEAFF
>NA|TRBD1|TRBV14|TRBJ1-6
TGTGCCAGCAGAAAGACAGGGCAACATTCACCCCTCCACTTT
CASRKTGQHSPLHF
>NA|TRBD2|TRBV4-3|TRBJ2-1
TGCGCCAGCAGCCATTTTAGCGGGGGGGGATACAATGAGCAGTTCTTC
CASSHFSGGGYNEQFF